This T cell receptor beta chain was documented in a study of shared clonotypes between healthy human individuals. General observations from the study: Naive subsets generally exceeded memory subsets in estimated richness. Around 5% was the fraction of naive CD4 clonotypes found shared across a few donors.

CDR1 and CDR2 (germline): SNHLY, FYNNEI. The CDR3 covers 13 residues. Trimming left V 6 bases short and J 5 bases short, with 13 bases between. Remarks on this clone: Its antigen is unknown.

Assay runs were performed at deep level. The data were produced by immunoSEQ multiplex PCR, yet TCRdb's version contains in-frame clones alone and is incomplete. The table has nearly 2 million clones, roughly 95% seen once. Positively selected for CCR7, the CD45RO-negative cells used as naive CD8 cells excluded terminally differentiated effector memory CD45RA+ cells. The chain uses TRBV2 and TRBJ1-1; D is ambiguous. The sequenced sample consisted of naive CD8+ T cells sorted from blood. The source is a man between 18 and 29 years old in good health. This CDR3 is CASRIPQGTEAFF. CDR3 nucleotides: TGTGCCAGCAGGATACCTCAAGGGACTGAAGCTTTCTTT.